The rows below give T cell receptor beta chains drawn from one sample of a study of blood T cells in healthy people across ages. From the 5' RACE reads, TCRdb called clonotypes with MiXCR, one entry per CDR3 protein. The sample holds about 1,500,000 distinct CDR3 sequences, roughly 30% seen once. Specimen: blood. These receptors came from a woman in her thirties in good health. Each CDR3 is given with its conserved first and last residue. The order of the fields is clone size, V gene, J gene, D gene, CDR3 DNA, CDR3 protein. A D gene is named only where the DNA matches it firmly. Only part of the rows carry a size: once, few, many, or a class if the clone is expanded.

clone size: -
V gene: TRBV3-1
J gene: TRBJ2-1
D gene: -
CDR3 DNA: TGTGCCAGCAGCCAAGTTGACAGGTCGGATCAGTTCTTC
CDR3 protein: CASSQVDRSDQFF

clone size: many
V gene: TRBV7-2
J gene: TRBJ2-1
D gene: -
CDR3 DNA: TGTGCCAGCAGCTCTATAAACTCCTACAATGAGCAGTTCTTC
CDR3 protein: CASSSINSYNEQFF

clone size: -
V gene: TRBV3-1
J gene: TRBJ2-3
D gene: TRBD2
CDR3 DNA: TGTGCCAGCAGCCGAGGACTAGCGGGGAGCATAGATACGCAGTATTTT
CDR3 protein: CASSRGLAGSIDTQYF

clone size: -
V gene: TRBV4-1
J gene: TRBJ1-3
D gene: -
CDR3 DNA: TGCGCCAGCAAATTGGAGGCCACTGGAAACACCATATATTTT
CDR3 protein: CASKLEATGNTIYF

clone size: -
V gene: TRBV6-5
J gene: TRBJ2-1
D gene: -
CDR3 DNA: TGTGCCAGCAGTTACGAGCTGGGGGGCCCTAATGAGCAGTTCTTC
CDR3 protein: CASSYELGGPNEQFF

clone size: -
V gene: TRBV5-1
J gene: TRBJ1-1
D gene: -
CDR3 DNA: TGCGCCAGCAGCTGGGAGATGCCCTGGGCTGAAGCTTTCTTT
CDR3 protein: CASSWEMPWAEAFF

clone size: few
V gene: TRBV28
J gene: TRBJ1-6
D gene: -
CDR3 DNA: TGTGCCAGCAGTTTTCCAGGAGAGGAGCCCTATAATTCACCCCTCCACTTT
CDR3 protein: CASSFPGEEPYNSPLHF

clone size: many
V gene: TRBV6-5
J gene: TRBJ2-1
D gene: TRBD2
CDR3 DNA: TGTGCCAGCAGTTACCAAACGGGGGGGTCCTACAATGAGCAGTTCTTC
CDR3 protein: CASSYQTGGSYNEQFF

clone size: -
V gene: TRBV4-1
J gene: TRBJ2-7
D gene: -
CDR3 DNA: TGCGCCAGCAGCCAAGGGACAGAATCTCCCTACGAGCAGTACTTC
CDR3 protein: CASSQGTESPYEQYF

clone size: few
V gene: TRBV12-3/TRBV12-4
J gene: TRBJ2-7
D gene: -
CDR3 DNA: TGTGCCAGCAGTTTAGTGCAGGGATTAAGCGAGCAGTACTTC
CDR3 protein: CASSLVQGLSEQYF

clone size: -
V gene: TRBV5-1
J gene: TRBJ2-3
D gene: -
CDR3 DNA: TGCGCCAGCAGCTTGGAGCCGGGAATGGGCACAGATACGCAGTATTTT
CDR3 protein: CASSLEPGMGTDTQYF

clone size: few
V gene: TRBV12-3/TRBV12-4
J gene: TRBJ2-1
D gene: -
CDR3 DNA: TGTGCCAGCAGTCCTCGTTGGGTGCAGTTCTTC
CDR3 protein: CASSPRWVQFF

clone size: many
V gene: TRBV7-9
J gene: TRBJ1-6
D gene: -
CDR3 DNA: TGTGCCAGCAGCTCCGCAGGATCCAGGGATTCACCCCTCCACTTT
CDR3 protein: CASSSAGSRDSPLHF

clone size: -
V gene: TRBV25-1
J gene: TRBJ1-1
D gene: TRBD1
CDR3 DNA: TGTGCCAGCATCCCTACCGACGGGACAGGGTCGCGAGACACTGAAGCTTTCTTT
CDR3 protein: CASIPTDGTGSRDTEAFF

clone size: -
V gene: TRBV2
J gene: TRBJ2-7
D gene: TRBD1
CDR3 DNA: TGTGCCAGCATAGAGGCCGGGACAGGGGTGATAGAGCAGTACTTC
CDR3 protein: CASIEAGTGVIEQYF

clone size: few
V gene: TRBV2
J gene: TRBJ1-2
D gene: -
CDR3 DNA: TGTGCCAGCAAACGGGAGAGTAACTATGGCTACACCTTC
CDR3 protein: CASKRESNYGYTF

clone size: -
V gene: TRBV12-3/TRBV12-4
J gene: TRBJ1-2
D gene: TRBD1
CDR3 DNA: TGTGCCAGCAAGGTCCAGACAGGGGGGAGCTATGGCTACACCTTC
CDR3 protein: CASKVQTGGSYGYTF

clone size: -
V gene: TRBV2
J gene: TRBJ2-7
D gene: TRBD2
CDR3 DNA: TGTGCCAGCATTCCCCTGGGCGGGAGCTACAATGAGCAGTACTTC
CDR3 protein: CASIPLGGSYNEQYF

clone size: -
V gene: TRBV4-1
J gene: TRBJ2-3
D gene: -
CDR3 DNA: TGTGCCGGGGCGGGCTCAGATACGCAGTATTTT
CDR3 protein: CAGAGSDTQYF

clone size: -
V gene: TRBV3-1
J gene: TRBJ2-7
D gene: -
CDR3 DNA: TGTGCCAGCAGCCAAGGGACGGGACAAGCCTACGAGCAGTACTTC
CDR3 protein: CASSQGTGQAYEQYF

clone size: many
V gene: TRBV7-2
J gene: TRBJ2-7
D gene: TRBD2
CDR3 DNA: TGTGCCAGCAGCTTAGGGTTCAGCGGGAGTTCCTACGAGCAGTACTTC
CDR3 protein: CASSLGFSGSSYEQYF

clone size: few
V gene: TRBV5-1
J gene: TRBJ1-3
D gene: TRBD1
CDR3 DNA: TGCGCCAGCAGCTTCGACAGGGCCTCTGGAAACACCATATATTTT
CDR3 protein: CASSFDRASGNTIYF

clone size: few
V gene: TRBV7-8
J gene: TRBJ2-7
D gene: -
CDR3 DNA: TGTGCCAGCAGCTTAAGGCGAGGTAACGGAGGCGAGCAGTACTTC
CDR3 protein: CASSLRRGNGGEQYF

clone size: few
V gene: TRBV28
J gene: TRBJ1-1
D gene: TRBD1
CDR3 DNA: TGTGCCAGCAGTTTACTGAGGGGGCGGGGAACTGAAGCTTTCTTT
CDR3 protein: CASSLLRGRGTEAFF

clone size: many
V gene: TRBV20-1
J gene: TRBJ2-1
D gene: TRBD2
CDR3 DNA: TGCAGTGCTAGCTCGGGACTAGCGGGAGATGAGCAGTTCTTC
CDR3 protein: CSASSGLAGDEQFF

clone size: few
V gene: TRBV2
J gene: TRBJ2-3
D gene: -
CDR3 DNA: TGTGCCAGCAGTGAACGGTCCACCGCCCGCCCAGATACGCAGTATTTT
CDR3 protein: CASSERSTARPDTQYF

clone size: many
V gene: TRBV20-1
J gene: TRBJ2-1
D gene: -
CDR3 DNA: TGCAGTGCTAGTTCGCTACCCAATGAGCAGTTCTTC
CDR3 protein: CSASSLPNEQFF

clone size: -
V gene: TRBV5-1
J gene: TRBJ2-1
D gene: -
CDR3 DNA: TGCGCCAGCAGCTTGGTCCCCGACACAGTCAATGAGCAGTTCTTC
CDR3 protein: CASSLVPDTVNEQFF

clone size: few
V gene: TRBV20-1
J gene: TRBJ2-3
D gene: -
CDR3 DNA: TGCAGTGCTAGACCCTCGGGAAACACAGATACGCAGTATTTT
CDR3 protein: CSARPSGNTDTQYF

clone size: -
V gene: TRBV4-2
J gene: TRBJ2-3
D gene: TRBD2
CDR3 DNA: TGTGCCAGCAGCCAAGCCAGCGGGGGGAACACAGATACGCAGTATTTT
CDR3 protein: CASSQASGGNTDTQYF

clone size: -
V gene: TRBV4-3
J gene: TRBJ2-7
D gene: -
CDR3 DNA: TGCGCCAGCAGCCAAGTTTCGGGACCGTACAATGAGCAGTACTTC
CDR3 protein: CASSQVSGPYNEQYF

clone size: few
V gene: TRBV18
J gene: TRBJ1-1
D gene: -
CDR3 DNA: TGTGCCAGCTCACCATCGGGGCAAACTGAAGCTTTCTTT
CDR3 protein: CASSPSGQTEAFF

clone size: many
V gene: TRBV10-3
J gene: TRBJ2-1
D gene: TRBD2
CDR3 DNA: TGTGCCATCAGTGAATCCTGGACTAGCGGGAGCAATGAGCAGTTCTTC
CDR3 protein: CAISESWTSGSNEQFF

clone size: -
V gene: TRBV20-1
J gene: TRBJ2-6
D gene: -
CDR3 DNA: TGCAGTGCTAGAGATTTCTACTCTGGGGCCAACGCCCTGACTTTC
CDR3 protein: CSARDFYSGANALTF

clone size: -
V gene: TRBV15
J gene: TRBJ2-7
D gene: TRBD2
CDR3 DNA: TGTGCCGCCAGCAGAGGTCGTAAGGCGGGAGGGGTCGAGCAGTACTTC
CDR3 protein: CAASRGRKAGGVEQYF

clone size: -
V gene: TRBV3-1
J gene: TRBJ1-1
D gene: -
CDR3 DNA: TGTGCCAGCAGCCTTGGAGGGGAAAGTGAAGCTTTCTTT
CDR3 protein: CASSLGGESEAFF